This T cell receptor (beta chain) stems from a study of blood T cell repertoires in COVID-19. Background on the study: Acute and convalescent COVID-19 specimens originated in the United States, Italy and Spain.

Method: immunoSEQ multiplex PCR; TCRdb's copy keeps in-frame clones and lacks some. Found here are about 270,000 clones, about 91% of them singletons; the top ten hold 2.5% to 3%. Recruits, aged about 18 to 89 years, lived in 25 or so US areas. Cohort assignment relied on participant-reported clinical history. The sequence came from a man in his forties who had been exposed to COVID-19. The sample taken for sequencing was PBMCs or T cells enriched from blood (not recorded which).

The CDR3 sequence: CASTQDSYSPLHF. Here the CDR3 DNA reads TGTGCCAGTACTCAGGACAGCTATTCACCCCTCCACTTT. This rearrangement joins TRBV19 to TRBJ1-6; weak D call: TRBD1 (6 bases). V was trimmed by 7 bases and J by 8 bases, leaving 12 bases between them. CDR3 size: 13 residues. Per the germline V gene, CDR1 is LNHDA and CDR2 is SQIVND (reference sequence).